Listed here is a single TCR beta chain. Its specificity is not known. This specimen belongs to a study of post-analysis software for immune sequencing data. Study-wide background: Courses of disease covered relapsing-remitting, secondary progressive and progressive-relapsing multiple sclerosis.

Study-level findings and limits: Included in a set of about five TRBV segments more frequent in patients than controls were TRBV5-6, TRBV5-1 and TRBV20-1.

The CDR3 is 15 residues long. The germline V gene encodes CDR1 KGHSH and CDR2 LQKENI. V dropped 4 bases and J dropped 4; count of bases not matched to a gene: 9. TCR beta libraries were prepared from cDNA with unique molecular identifiers. Using its own MiXCR run on the PCR reads, TCRdb lists one record per CDR3 protein. Here the sample spans approximately 360,000 distinct CDR3 sequences, roughly 30% being singletons. The V call is TRBV18, the J call TRBJ1-1; 7 bases map to TRBD1. The sequenced sample was blood. The clonotype comes from a girl between 5 and 17 years old with multiple sclerosis. Written as DNA, the CDR3 is TGTGCCAGCTCACTTTACACAGGGGAGGGCACTGAAGCTTTCTTT. It encodes CASSLYTGEGTEAFF. Based on the CDR3 plus reference TRBV18 and TRBJ1-1, the full variable domain is NAGVMQNPRHLVRRRGQEARLRCSPMKGHSHVYWYRQLPEEGLKFMVYLQKENIIDESGMPKERFSAEFPKEGPSILRIQQVVRGDSAAYFCASSLYTGEGTEAFFGQGTRLTVV.